This is a list of T cell receptor beta chains from one sample in a study of fetal regulatory T cell absence and autoimmunity. The table came from immunoSEQ multiplex PCR; TCRdb's copy has only in-frame clones and leaves some out. Among around 100,000 clones listed, approximately 79% were seen once. The sample comprised pancreas tissue. Receptor source: a male donor with IPEX syndrome. Both conserved end residues are part of each CDR3. Each record gives: CDR3 protein, CDR3 DNA, CDR3 length, J gene, V gene, D gene, clone size. The D gene is left open where the match is weak. Rows may omit the clone size; those that give it use once, few, many or a size class.

CDR3 protein: CASSLGARVTGELFF; CDR3 DNA: TGTGCCAGCAGCTTGGGAGCTAGGGTCACCGGGGAGCTGTTTTTT; CDR3 length: 15; J gene: TRBJ2-2; V gene: TRBV5-6; D gene: NA; clone size: NA
CDR3 protein: CASSPRGVGYGYTF; CDR3 DNA: TGCGCCAGCAGCCCGAGGGGGGTAGGCTATGGCTACACCTTC; CDR3 length: 14; J gene: TRBJ1-2; V gene: TRBV4-1; D gene: NA; clone size: NA
CDR3 protein: CASSLWTPSPDEAFF; CDR3 DNA: TGTGCCAGCAGTCTTTGGACCCCGAGCCCCGACGAAGCTTTCTTT; CDR3 length: 15; J gene: TRBJ1-1; V gene: TRBV7-9; D gene: NA; clone size: few
CDR3 protein: CASRASGNIQYF; CDR3 DNA: TGCGCCAGCAGGGCTTCGGGAAACATTCAGTACTTC; CDR3 length: 12; J gene: TRBJ2-4; V gene: TRBV5-1; D gene: NA; clone size: NA
CDR3 protein: CSARANYGYTF; CDR3 DNA: TGCAGTGCTAGAGCTAACTATGGCTACACCTTC; CDR3 length: 11; J gene: TRBJ1-2; V gene: TRBV20-1; D gene: NA; clone size: NA
CDR3 protein: CASSLVAGTYEQYF; CDR3 DNA: TGTGCCAGCAGCTTAGTGGCGGGTACCTACGAGCAGTACTTC; CDR3 length: 14; J gene: TRBJ2-7; V gene: TRBV11-2; D gene: NA; clone size: NA
CDR3 protein: CASSQNRLAGGNEQFF; CDR3 DNA: TGCGCCAGCAGCCAGAACCGACTAGCGGGAGGCAATGAGCAGTTCTTC; CDR3 length: 16; J gene: TRBJ2-1; V gene: TRBV4-1; D gene: TRBD2; clone size: few
CDR3 protein: CASSGTGNTGELFF; CDR3 DNA: TGTGCCAGCAGCGGGACAGGGAACACCGGGGAGCTGTTTTTT; CDR3 length: 14; J gene: TRBJ2-2; V gene: TRBV7-9; D gene: TRBD1; clone size: NA
CDR3 protein: CASTGTSGKTQYF; CDR3 DNA: TGCGCCAGCACTGGGACTAGCGGGAAGACGCAGTATTTT; CDR3 length: 13; J gene: TRBJ2-3; V gene: TRBV5-1; D gene: TRBD2; clone size: NA
CDR3 protein: CASSLAGPLETQYF; CDR3 DNA: TGCGCCAGCAGCTTGGCCGGGCCCTTAGAGACCCAGTACTTC; CDR3 length: 14; J gene: TRBJ2-5; V gene: TRBV5-1; D gene: NA; clone size: NA
CDR3 protein: CASSSGTPEETQYF; CDR3 DNA: TGTGCCAGCAGCTCCGGGACTCCAGAGGAGACCCAGTACTTC; CDR3 length: 14; J gene: TRBJ2-5; V gene: TRBV5-4; D gene: NA; clone size: NA
CDR3 protein: CASSLAGSYGYTF; CDR3 DNA: TGCGCCAGCAGCTTGGCGGGGTCCTATGGCTACACCTTC; CDR3 length: 13; J gene: TRBJ1-2; V gene: TRBV5-1; D gene: NA; clone size: few
CDR3 protein: CASSMAGNQPQHF; CDR3 DNA: TGTGCCAGTAGTATGGCGGGTAATCAGCCCCAGCATTTT; CDR3 length: 13; J gene: TRBJ1-5; V gene: TRBV19; D gene: NA; clone size: NA
CDR3 protein: CAWRPGTSGGANEQFF; CDR3 DNA: TGTGCCTGGAGACCCGGGACTAGCGGGGGGGCCAATGAGCAGTTCTTC; CDR3 length: 16; J gene: TRBJ2-1; V gene: TRBV30; D gene: TRBD2; clone size: NA
CDR3 protein: CASSYDRQGDTGELFF; CDR3 DNA: TGTGCCAGCAGCTACGATAGACAGGGAGACACCGGGGAGCTGTTTTTT; CDR3 length: 16; J gene: TRBJ2-2; V gene: TRBV11-3; D gene: TRBD1; clone size: once
CDR3 protein: CASSYSGRDEETQYF; CDR3 DNA: TGTGCCAGCAGTTACTCGGGGAGGGACGAAGAGACCCAGTACTTC; CDR3 length: 15; J gene: TRBJ2-5; V gene: TRBV6-5; D gene: TRBD2; clone size: NA
CDR3 protein: CAGVEGPSETQYF; CDR3 DNA: TGTGCGGGGGTGGAGGGGCCGTCGGAGACCCAGTACTTC; CDR3 length: 13; J gene: TRBJ2-5; V gene: TRBV7-8; D gene: NA; clone size: once
CDR3 protein: CASRGARGLTDTQYF; CDR3 DNA: TGTGCCAGTAGGGGGGCCAGGGGGCTCACAGATACGCAGTATTTT; CDR3 length: 15; J gene: TRBJ2-3; V gene: TRBV19; D gene: TRBD1; clone size: NA
CDR3 protein: CSPRSYEQYF; CDR3 DNA: TGCAGCCCTAGGTCCTACGAGCAGTACTTC; CDR3 length: 10; J gene: TRBJ2-7; V gene: TRBV29-1; D gene: NA; clone size: few
CDR3 protein: CASEVTGLGRTQYF; CDR3 DNA: TGTGCCAGCGAAGTAACGGGACTAGGACGGACCCAGTACTTC; CDR3 length: 14; J gene: TRBJ2-5; V gene: TRBV2; D gene: TRBD2; clone size: NA
CDR3 protein: CASSILAGAEIDTQYF; CDR3 DNA: TGTGCCAGTAGTATCCTAGCGGGAGCGGAGATAGATACGCAGTATTTT; CDR3 length: 16; J gene: TRBJ2-3; V gene: TRBV19; D gene: TRBD2; clone size: NA
CDR3 protein: CASSRRTSGNTGELFF; CDR3 DNA: TGTGCCAGCAGTCGGCGGACTAGCGGGAACACCGGGGAGCTGTTTTTT; CDR3 length: 16; J gene: TRBJ2-2; V gene: TRBV27; D gene: TRBD2; clone size: NA
CDR3 protein: CASSSGTGWETQYF; CDR3 DNA: TGTGCCAGCAGCTCCGGGACAGGGTGGGAGACCCAGTACTTC; CDR3 length: 14; J gene: TRBJ2-5; V gene: TRBV9; D gene: TRBD1; clone size: NA
CDR3 protein: CASNSLRQGGEKLFF; CDR3 DNA: TGCGCCAGCAACTCACTTAGGCAGGGTGGTGAAAAACTGTTTTTT; CDR3 length: 15; J gene: TRBJ1-4; V gene: TRBV23-1; D gene: NA; clone size: NA
CDR3 protein: CASSESEGGGTGELFF; CDR3 DNA: TGCGCCAGCAGTGAGTCGGAGGGAGGAGGCACCGGGGAGCTGTTTTTT; CDR3 length: 16; J gene: TRBJ2-2; V gene: TRBV10-1; D gene: NA; clone size: NA
CDR3 protein: CAWSGGGSSYEQYF; CDR3 DNA: TGTGCCTGGAGTGGGGGGGGTAGCTCCTACGAGCAGTACTTC; CDR3 length: 14; J gene: TRBJ2-7; V gene: TRBV30; D gene: TRBD2; clone size: NA
CDR3 protein: CASSPVRESYGYTF; CDR3 DNA: TGTGCCAGCTCCCCCGTTAGGGAATCCTATGGCTACACCTTC; CDR3 length: 14; J gene: TRBJ1-2; V gene: TRBV27; D gene: NA; clone size: NA
CDR3 protein: CASSPRDRVRGYTF; CDR3 DNA: TGTGCCAGCAGCCCCCGGGACAGGGTGCGGGGCTACACCTTC; CDR3 length: 14; J gene: TRBJ1-2; V gene: TRBV7-2; D gene: TRBD1; clone size: NA
CDR3 protein: CASSRTGTRETQYF; CDR3 DNA: TGTGCCAGCAGCCGGACAGGAACAAGGGAGACCCAGTACTTC; CDR3 length: 14; J gene: TRBJ2-5; V gene: TRBV7-9; D gene: TRBD1; clone size: few
CDR3 protein: CASRTGPSADTQYF; CDR3 DNA: TGTGCCAGCAGGACAGGGCCATCGGCAGATACGCAGTATTTT; CDR3 length: 14; J gene: TRBJ2-3; V gene: TRBV28; D gene: TRBD1; clone size: NA
CDR3 protein: CASSQDPLAGVYNEQFF; CDR3 DNA: TGTGCCAGCAGCCAAGACCCACTAGCGGGAGTGTACAATGAGCAGTTCTTC; CDR3 length: 17; J gene: TRBJ2-1; V gene: TRBV4-2; D gene: TRBD2; clone size: NA
CDR3 protein: CASILLQGNYGYTF; CDR3 DNA: TGTGCCAGCATCCTCCTACAGGGGAACTATGGCTACACCTTC; CDR3 length: 14; J gene: TRBJ1-2; V gene: TRBV7-9; D gene: TRBD1; clone size: NA
CDR3 protein: CASSEFKNSYEQYF; CDR3 DNA: TGCGCCAGCAGTGAGTTTAAAAACTCCTACGAGCAGTACTTC; CDR3 length: 14; J gene: TRBJ2-7; V gene: TRBV10-2; D gene: NA; clone size: NA
CDR3 protein: CASSLNPGDNQPQHF; CDR3 DNA: TGTGCCAGCAGCTTGAACCCAGGTGATAATCAGCCCCAGCATTTT; CDR3 length: 15; J gene: TRBJ1-5; V gene: TRBV5-4; D gene: NA; clone size: NA
CDR3 protein: CASSQDPERGEQFF; CDR3 DNA: TGCGCCAGCAGCCAAGACCCGGAAAGGGGTGAGCAGTTCTTC; CDR3 length: 14; J gene: TRBJ2-1; V gene: TRBV4-3; D gene: NA; clone size: once
CDR3 protein: CASSWVPAGYGYTF; CDR3 DNA: TGCGCCAGCAGCTGGGTACCCGCCGGCTATGGCTACACCTTC; CDR3 length: 14; J gene: TRBJ1-2; V gene: TRBV5-1; D gene: NA; clone size: NA
CDR3 protein: CAWRQKPGLGVYEQYF; CDR3 DNA: TGTGCCTGGAGGCAGAAACCGGGACTAGGGGTCTACGAGCAGTACTTC; CDR3 length: 16; J gene: TRBJ2-7; V gene: TRBV30; D gene: TRBD2; clone size: NA
CDR3 protein: CASSRGQGRGYNEQFF; CDR3 DNA: TGTGCCAGCAGCCGCGGGCAGGGGCGGGGGTACAATGAGCAGTTCTTC; CDR3 length: 16; J gene: TRBJ2-1; V gene: TRBV7-9; D gene: NA; clone size: once
CDR3 protein: CAWSRTSGIVSVEQYF; CDR3 DNA: TGTGCCTGGAGTCGGACCTCGGGTATTGTTTCTGTAGAGCAGTACTTC; CDR3 length: 16; J gene: TRBJ2-7; V gene: TRBV30; D gene: NA; clone size: NA
CDR3 protein: CASSPPQAGVYNEQFF; CDR3 DNA: TGTGCCAGCTCACCACCCCAAGCGGGAGTCTACAATGAGCAGTTCTTC; CDR3 length: 16; J gene: TRBJ2-1; V gene: TRBV18; D gene: TRBD2; clone size: NA
CDR3 protein: CASSDRTGNYGYTF; CDR3 DNA: TGTGCCAGCAGCGACAGGACGGGAAACTATGGCTACACCTTC; CDR3 length: 14; J gene: TRBJ1-2; V gene: TRBV7-9; D gene: NA; clone size: few
CDR3 protein: CASSLTGVGYTF; CDR3 DNA: TGTGCCAGCAGTTTGACAGGGGTTGGCTACACCTTC; CDR3 length: 12; J gene: TRBJ1-2; V gene: TRBV6-5; D gene: TRBD1; clone size: NA
CDR3 protein: CALRGQGSYEQYF; CDR3 DNA: TGTGCCCTGAGGGGACAGGGCTCCTACGAGCAGTACTTC; CDR3 length: 13; J gene: TRBJ2-7; V gene: TRBV10-3; D gene: TRBD1; clone size: NA
CDR3 protein: CASSGTSGGADTQYF; CDR3 DNA: TGTGCCAGTAGTGGGACTAGCGGGGGGGCAGATACGCAGTATTTT; CDR3 length: 15; J gene: TRBJ2-3; V gene: TRBV19; D gene: TRBD2; clone size: NA
CDR3 protein: CASSFTRTQETQYF; CDR3 DNA: TGTGCCAGCAGTTTCACTCGGACCCAAGAGACCCAGTACTTC; CDR3 length: 14; J gene: TRBJ2-5; V gene: TRBV27; D gene: NA; clone size: NA
CDR3 protein: CASSIGGGAQYF; CDR3 DNA: TGTGCCAGTAGTATAGGAGGGGGCGCGCAGTATTTT; CDR3 length: 12; J gene: TRBJ2-3; V gene: TRBV19; D gene: TRBD1; clone size: NA
CDR3 protein: CASSYRSSYEQYF; CDR3 DNA: TGTGCCAGCAGTTACAGGAGCTCCTACGAGCAGTACTTC; CDR3 length: 13; J gene: TRBJ2-7; V gene: TRBV6-6; D gene: NA; clone size: NA
CDR3 protein: CASRRGYNEQFF; CDR3 DNA: TGTGCCAGCCGGCGTGGATACAATGAGCAGTTCTTC; CDR3 length: 12; J gene: TRBJ2-1; V gene: TRBV6-5; D gene: NA; clone size: few
CDR3 protein: CASSFWATGELFF; CDR3 DNA: TGTGCCAGCAGCTTTTGGGCGACCGGGGAGCTGTTTTTT; CDR3 length: 13; J gene: TRBJ2-2; V gene: TRBV11-3; D gene: NA; clone size: NA
CDR3 protein: CSAAKETQYF; CDR3 DNA: TGCAGTGCCGCCAAAGAGACCCAGTACTTC; CDR3 length: 10; J gene: TRBJ2-5; V gene: TRBV20-1; D gene: NA; clone size: NA
CDR3 protein: CASSYPQQGLSNQPQHF; CDR3 DNA: TGTGCCAGTAGTTATCCCCAACAGGGTTTAAGCAATCAGCCCCAGCATTTT; CDR3 length: 17; J gene: TRBJ1-5; V gene: TRBV19; D gene: NA; clone size: NA
CDR3 protein: CASTSQGSTEAFF; CDR3 DNA: TGTGCCAGCACCTCGCAGGGAAGCACTGAAGCTTTCTTT; CDR3 length: 13; J gene: TRBJ1-1; V gene: TRBV27; D gene: NA; clone size: NA
CDR3 protein: CAISGGTGSGYTF; CDR3 DNA: TGTGCCATCAGTGGGGGGACAGGGAGCGGCTACACCTTC; CDR3 length: 13; J gene: TRBJ1-2; V gene: TRBV10-3; D gene: TRBD1; clone size: NA
CDR3 protein: CASSLQRGGLDTQYF; CDR3 DNA: TGCGCCAGCAGCTTGCAACGGGGGGGCCTAGATACGCAGTATTTT; CDR3 length: 15; J gene: TRBJ2-3; V gene: TRBV5-1; D gene: TRBD2; clone size: NA
CDR3 protein: CASRDTTNEKLFF; CDR3 DNA: TGCGCCAGCAGGGACACAACTAATGAAAAACTGTTTTTT; CDR3 length: 13; J gene: TRBJ1-4; V gene: TRBV10-1; D gene: NA; clone size: few
CDR3 protein: CATSSDGHYGYTF; CDR3 DNA: TGTGCCACCAGCAGCGACGGCCACTATGGCTACACCTTC; CDR3 length: 13; J gene: TRBJ1-2; V gene: TRBV15; D gene: NA; clone size: few